Listed below are T cell receptor beta chains from one sample, sequenced in a study of blood T cell repertoires in COVID-19. Assay: immunoSEQ multiplex PCR; the TCRdb copy retains only in-frame clones and omits some. The sample lists roughly 160,000 clones, roughly 85% occurring once. The sequenced material came from PBMCs or T cells enriched from blood (not recorded which). The receptors were gathered from a woman in her 70s in a cohort exposed to, infected with or recovered from COVID-19 (not recorded which). Each CDR3 is given with its conserved first and last residue. The D gene is left open where the match is weak. Not every row has a clone size; where given, it reads once, few, many or a size class.

clone size | J gene | D gene | V gene | CDR3 DNA | CDR3 protein
NA | TRBJ2-7 | NA | TRBV11-2 | TGTGCCAGCAGCCATGCGTTCGGGGGAGAGAGGGGCGAGCAGTACTTC | CASSHAFGGERGEQYF
NA | TRBJ1-5 | NA | TRBV6-6 | TGTGCCAGCACCTTAACCCCCGACAGGCCAAATCAGCCCCAGCATTTT | CASTLTPDRPNQPQHF
NA | TRBJ2-7 | TRBD1 | TRBV28 | TGTGCCAGCAGTCCGCTTGCTCCCTACGGGACAGGGGGATACGAGCAGTACTTC | CASSPLAPYGTGGYEQYF
NA | TRBJ1-6 | NA | TRBV5-8 | TGTGCCAGCAGCGTTAATCGGTCACCCCTCCACTTT | CASSVNRSPLHF
NA | TRBJ1-1 | NA | TRBV7-2 | TGTGCCAGCAGTCGACAGCCTCAAGTAATGAACACTGAAGCTTTCTTT | CASSRQPQVMNTEAFF
NA | TRBJ2-5 | TRBD1 | TRBV19 | TGTGCCAGTAGTGTGGGGACAGCCCAAGAGACCCAGTACTTC | CASSVGTAQETQYF
NA | TRBJ2-3 | TRBD2 | TRBV13 | TGTGCCAGCAGCCGCCCGGGACTAGCGGGAGCCCCGCAGTATTTT | CASSRPGLAGAPQYF
NA | TRBJ2-5 | NA | TRBV6-5 | TGTGCCAGCAGCCCACCGGGCCAAGAGACCCAGTACTTC | CASSPPGQETQYF
few | TRBJ1-1 | NA | TRBV6-6 | TGTGCCAGCACCATAGGACAGTTCACTGAAGCTTTCTTT | CASTIGQFTEAFF
NA | TRBJ1-1 | NA | TRBV28 | TGTGCCAGCAGCCAACGCGGTGGGTATAGGACTGAAGCTTTCTTT | CASSQRGGYRTEAFF
NA | TRBJ2-1 | NA | TRBV19 | TGTGCCAGTAGTATAGATTACAGGGATCCCTACAATGAGCAGTTCTTC | CASSIDYRDPYNEQFF
NA | TRBJ2-3 | NA | TRBV4-2 | TGTGCCAGCAGCCAAGATGAGGGTAATGCGCAGTATTTT | CASSQDEGNAQYF
few | TRBJ2-7 | NA | TRBV11-2 | TGTGCCAGCAGCTTAGGGGGACTTGGGGAGCAGTACTTC | CASSLGGLGEQYF
NA | TRBJ1-6 | TRBD1 | TRBV11-3 | TGTGCCAGCAGCTTAGATCAGGGGGCCGGATCACCCCTCCACTTT | CASSLDQGAGSPLHF
few | TRBJ2-5 | TRBD1 | TRBV7-6 | TGTGCCAGCAGCTCGAGGACAGGGCAAGAGACCCAGTACTTC | CASSSRTGQETQYF
NA | TRBJ2-7 | NA | TRBV5-1 | TGCGCCAGCAGCTTGGAAGTCCCAATCGGCTACGAGCAGTACTTC | CASSLEVPIGYEQYF
few | TRBJ2-1 | NA | TRBV9 | TGTGCCAGCAGCGTAGCTGGAGTTACCTACAATGAGCAGTTCTTC | CASSVAGVTYNEQFF
NA | TRBJ2-3 | NA | TRBV9 | TGTGCCAGTCCTCTTTCCTCACAGGGAACGACAGATACGCAGTATTTT | CASPLSSQGTTDTQYF
NA | TRBJ1-2 | TRBD1 | TRBV6-5 | TGTGCCAGCAGGCGGACAGGGGGAGGTGGCTACACCTTC | CASRRTGGGGYTF
NA | TRBJ2-7 | TRBD1 | TRBV5-5 | TGTGCCAGCAGCTTTACGGTGACAGGGACCTTCGGCTACGAGCAGTACTTC | CASSFTVTGTFGYEQYF
NA | TRBJ2-1 | NA | TRBV5-6 | TGTGCCAGCAGCTTTAGAACCAGCGGAGCCTACAATGAGCAGTTCTTC | CASSFRTSGAYNEQFF
NA | TRBJ1-1 | NA | TRBV5-1 | TGCGCCAGCAGCTTGTTCAACAGCAACACTGAAGCTTTCTTT | CASSLFNSNTEAFF
NA | TRBJ1-5 | NA | TRBV28 | TGTGCCAGCAGTCTCCTTATTGAGCCCCAGCATTTT | CASSLLIEPQHF
few | TRBJ2-3 | TRBD2 | TRBV4-1 | TGCGCCAGCAGCCAAGAGGCCAGCGGGAGAGGTGATACGCAGTATTTT | CASSQEASGRGDTQYF
NA | TRBJ2-5 | TRBD2 | TRBV7-8 | TGTGCCAGCAGCCCGACTAGCGGGAGTTCCGAGACCCAGTACTTC | CASSPTSGSSETQYF
NA | TRBJ2-7 | NA | TRBV7-2 | TGTGCCAGCAGCTTAAAAGTACAGACCTACGAGCAGTACTTC | CASSLKVQTYEQYF
NA | TRBJ1-6 | NA | TRBV7-9 | TGTGCCAGCAGCTTAGAAGTTACGCGGCACCTCCACTTT | CASSLEVTRHLHF
NA | TRBJ2-7 | NA | TRBV6-1 | TGTGCCAGCAGTGAAGGTTCCGCAGGGCTCAACGAGCAGTACTTC | CASSEGSAGLNEQYF
few | TRBJ1-1 | NA | TRBV7-9 | TGTGCCAGCAGCTTAGTTAGGGGTGAAGCTTTCTTT | CASSLVRGEAFF
NA | TRBJ2-1 | NA | TRBV7-2 | TGTGCCAGCAGCGCGGGCCAGGTCGTCTACAATGAGCAGTTCTTC | CASSAGQVVYNEQFF
NA | TRBJ1-3 | TRBD1 | TRBV29-1 | TGCAGCGTTGAAAGGGACAGGGGAATCTCTGGAAACACCATATATTTT | CSVERDRGISGNTIYF
NA | TRBJ2-7 | NA | TRBV7-2 | TGTGCCAGCAGCTTTGGAGGGCCCTTTTACGAGCAGTACTTC | CASSFGGPFYEQYF
NA | TRBJ2-7 | TRBD2 | TRBV28 | TGTGCCAGCAGCCCTACTAGCGGGAGTCGGTACGAGCAGTACTTC | CASSPTSGSRYEQYF
NA | TRBJ1-4 | NA | TRBV5-1 | TGCGCCAGCAGCTTGGTGCCAGGGGCCCGAGAAAAACTGTTTTTT | CASSLVPGAREKLFF
NA | TRBJ1-1 | TRBD1 | TRBV3-1/TRBV3-2 | TGTGCCAGCAGCCGCGGGACAGGGGGTCCCACAACTGAAGCTTTCTTT | CASSRGTGGPTTEAFF
NA | TRBJ2-5 | TRBD2 | TRBV4-2 | TGTGCCAGCAGCCAGGGGGGTGCTAGCGGGTACCAAGAGACCCAGTACTTC | CASSQGGASGYQETQYF
many | TRBJ2-1 | NA | TRBV4-2 | TGTGCCAGCAGCTCTAGCTACCCCTCCTACAATGAGCAGTTCTTC | CASSSSYPSYNEQFF
once | TRBJ2-3 | TRBD2 | TRBV15 | TGTGCCACCAGCAGGGCGAGCGGGAGGAGCACAGATACGCAGTATTTT | CATSRASGRSTDTQYF
NA | TRBJ2-7 | NA | TRBV9 | TGTGCCAGCAGGCGGGACGGTTCCTACGAGCAGTACTTC | CASRRDGSYEQYF
once | TRBJ1-5 | NA | TRBV6-5 | TGTGCCAGCAGTTACTCGGCACAGGGTGGTCAGCCCCAGCATTTT | CASSYSAQGGQPQHF
many | TRBJ1-4 | NA | TRBV5-4 | TGTGCCAGCAGCTTGTCGGGGAACCGACTGTTTTTT | CASSLSGNRLFF